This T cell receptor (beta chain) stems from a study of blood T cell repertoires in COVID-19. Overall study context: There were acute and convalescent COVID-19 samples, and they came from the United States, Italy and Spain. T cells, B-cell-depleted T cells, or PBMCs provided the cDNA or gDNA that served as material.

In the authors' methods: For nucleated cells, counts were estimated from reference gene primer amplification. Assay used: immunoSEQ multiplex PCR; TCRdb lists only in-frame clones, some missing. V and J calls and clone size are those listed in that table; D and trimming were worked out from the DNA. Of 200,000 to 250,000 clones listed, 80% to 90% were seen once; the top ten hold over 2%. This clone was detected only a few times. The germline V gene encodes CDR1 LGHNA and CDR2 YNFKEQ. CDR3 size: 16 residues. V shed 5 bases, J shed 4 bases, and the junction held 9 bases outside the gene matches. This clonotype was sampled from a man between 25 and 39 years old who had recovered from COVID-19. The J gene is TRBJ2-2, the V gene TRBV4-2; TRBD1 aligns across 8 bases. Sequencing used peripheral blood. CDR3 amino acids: CASSGYSRGPTGELFF. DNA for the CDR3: TGTGCCAGCAGCGGCTACAGCAGGGGGCCCACCGGGGAGCTGTTTTTT.